This TCR beta chain was sequenced during a study of T cell repertoires in cytomegalovirus infection (dated by TCRdb to the late 2010s). Study-level background: Because public TCR beta signatures pointed to carriage of CMV infection together with the matching HLA type, the HLA type of each donor mattered for the analysis.

Sequencing instrument: Illumina HiSeq 1500. The public reads were run again by TCRdb, first through fastp at Q25 and then through MiXCR, and only productive beta chains were kept. Identical CDR3 protein sequences are pooled into one entry, listed with their most common genes and DNA. This sample holds some 440,000 distinct CDR3 sequences; roughly a third were observed only once. Roughly 13% of the sample rests with the top ten. As to this clonotype: Its antigen target is currently unknown. It has no much larger one-base neighbor in the sample; base qualities were not kept.

The germline V gene encodes CDR1 DFQATT and CDR2 SNEGSKA (reference sequence). From the cysteine up to the phenylalanine, the CDR3 has a length of 14 residues. CDR3 DNA is the only sequence kept; it has 42 bases, read in frame from the first base. Trimming takes 3 bases from V and 3 bases from J, and the germline ends sit 12 bases apart. Study-wide conclusions, independent of this receptor: In both this cohort and an independent cohort of several hundred donors, the cumulative frequency of public TCR beta family members distinguished carriers of CMV infection plus the relevant HLA type. The ex vivo response was dominated by HLA-C-restricted CMV-specific TCR beta clonotypes, and the single most frequent clonotype in two of eight donors was supplied by these HLA-C-restricted clonotypes.

The chain couples TRBV20-1 to TRBJ1-5, with a tentative D gene TRBD1 over 5 matching bases. The source material was PBMCs. The TCR sequence derives from a human donor in good health (CMV status not recorded). Some clones in this sample may be carry-over from other donors' samples. Here the CDR3 is given as CSARAGLLNQPQHF. The nucleotides read TGCAGTGCTAGGGCGGGGCTACTCAATCAGCCCCAGCATTTT.